Presented here are 24 T cell receptor beta chains from one specimen sequenced in a study of identifying expanded T cells in peripheral blood. Assay used: immunoSEQ multiplex PCR; TCRdb lists only in-frame clones, some missing. The table shows 100,000 or so clones, with roughly 89% occurring only once. The sample was blood. These receptors originate from a person aged 18-70 years in good health.

This chain connects TRBV11-2 to TRBJ2-5, with D perhaps matching TRBD2 (6 bases). CDR3 length equals 14 residues. Germline lookup yields CDR1 SGHAT and CDR2 FQNNGV. With 5 bases removed from V and 5 bases from J, the gap between germline ends came to 15 bases. As DNA, the CDR3 is TGTGCCAGCAGCCCCGGGACTCCAATGGAGACCCAGTACTTC. Protein: CASSPGTPMETQYF.

This clone came up a few times. The chain joins TRBV6-1 to TRBJ2-7, with D uncertain. Trimming removed 1 base from V and 3 bases from J, with 4 bases in between. Germline V gives CDR1 MNHNS, CDR2 SASEGT. This CDR3 is 12 amino acids long. The CDR3 nucleotides read TGTGCCAGCAGTGAAGGGAGCTACGAGCAGTACTTC. Protein sequence: CASSEGSYEQYF.

The chain carries TRBV6-1 and TRBJ2-5, with D perhaps matching TRBD1 (6 bases). CDR3 length: 15 residues. Trimming pared 5 bases from V and 2 bases from J, leaving 15 bases between. Germline V lookup: CDR1 MNHNS, CDR2 SASEGT. The CDR3 reads CASSRPRDTQETQYF. Here the CDR3 DNA reads TGTGCCAGCAGTCGGCCAAGGGACACTCAAGAGACCCAGTACTTC.

This clone came up a few times. This rearrangement joins TRBV7-2 to TRBJ2-2, with TRBD2 identical over 12 bases. Germline V CDR1 and CDR2: SGHTA, FQGNSA. Trimming removed 0 bases from V and 6 bases from J; junction bases left unmatched: 2. The CDR3 spans 16 residues. As DNA, the CDR3 is TGTGCCAGCAGCTTAGCTTCTAGCGGGGGGGCCGGGGAGCTGTTTTTT. Its protein product is CASSLASSGGAGELFF.

The chain joins TRBV7-2 to TRBJ2-1; D perhaps matches TRBD2 (5 bases). V lost 1 base, J lost 10 bases, and 14 bases lay in between. Per the germline V gene, CDR1 is SGHTA and CDR2 is FQGNSA. The length of the CDR3 is 14 residues. The CDR3 is CASSLVPGTIEQFF. The CDR3 DNA sequence: TGTGCCAGCAGCTTAGTTCCGGGAACTATCGAGCAGTTCTTC.

This clone was counted once. The chain recombines TRBV9 with TRBJ2-5, with no clear D. This CDR3 is 17 amino acids long. V lost 2 bases, J lost 5 bases, and 22 bases lay in between. Germline CDR1 and CDR2: SGDLS and YYNGEE. The CDR3: CASSVSRYQTLGETQYF. CDR3 DNA: TGTGCCAGCAGCGTGTCCCGATATCAGACTTTAGGGGAGACCCAGTACTTC.

The V gene is TRBV5-1, the J gene TRBJ1-5; perhaps TRBD1 as D (5 bases). Germline CDR1 SGHRS, CDR2 YFSETQ. The V gene lost 4 bases and the J gene lost 4 bases, with 15 bases spanning the gap. There are 15 residues in the CDR3. The CDR3 region has the DNA TGCGCCAGCAGCCAGGGCCCAGGGAGGAATCAGCCCCAGCATTTT. Translation gives CASSQGPGRNQPQHF.

The rearrangement uses TRBV7-6 and TRBJ1-2; possibly TRBD1 for D (6 bases). Per the germline V gene, CDR1 is SGHVS and CDR2 is FNYEAQ. Trimming removed 5 bases from V and 3 bases from J, with 19 bases in between. This CDR3 is 16 amino acids long. In DNA, the CDR3 is TGTGCCAGCAGCCAGATTAACCGGGACAAGTACTATGGCTACACCTTC. This codes for CASSQINRDKYYGYTF.

The chain uses TRBV5-5 and TRBJ2-7; D gene uncertain. The CDR3 is 13 residues long. The germline CDR1 and CDR2 sequences are SGHKS and YYEKEE (reference sequence). Trimming took off 0 bases at V and 2 bases at J, with 6 bases between the two ends. CDR3 residues: CASSLDPPYEQYF. The CDR3 bases are TGTGCCAGCAGCTTGGACCCCCCCTACGAGCAGTACTTC.

This rearrangement joins TRBV18 to TRBJ2-5, with D maybe TRBD2 (6 bases). V shed 1 base and J shed 0 bases, with 15 bases lying between them. Germline CDR1 and CDR2: KGHSH and LQKENI. The CDR3 runs to 17 residues. The CDR3 reads CASSPRDSIKYQETQYF. For the CDR3, the DNA is TGTGCCAGCTCACCACGGGACTCCATTAAGTACCAAGAGACCCAGTACTTC.

CDR3 protein: CASSLSGTRGETQHF. The CDR3 DNA is TGTGCCAGCTCACTTTCCGGGACGCGGGGCGAGACCCAGCATTTT. The chain employs TRBV18 and TRBJ1-5; possibly TRBD1 for D (5 bases). This CDR3 region has 15 residues. Germline lookup yields CDR1 KGHSH and CDR2 LQKENI. The V and J ends lost 4 bases and 11 bases respectively, with 21 bases between them. Full variable domain (rest looked up from reference TRBV18 and TRBJ1-5): NAGVMQNPRHLVRRRGQEARLRCSPMKGHSHVYWYRQLPEEGLKFMVYLQKENIIDESGMPKERFSAEFPKEGPSILRIQQVVRGDSAAYFCASSLSGTRGETQHFGDGTRLSIL.

This sequence joins TRBV5-4 and TRBJ2-3, with a possible D match to TRBD2 (6 bases). Germline V gene lookup returns CDR1 SGHNT and CDR2 YYREEE (reference sequence). Trimming took off 4 bases at V and 6 bases at J, with 18 bases between the two ends. The CDR3 runs to 15 residues. The DNA of the CDR3 is TGTGCCAGCAGCGCCGCTAGCGTTTCGTTGGATACGCAGTATTTT. It yields the protein CASSAASVSLDTQYF.

The chain uses TRBV5-6 and TRBJ2-3; 7 positions match TRBD2. V was clipped by 1 base and J by 3 bases; unmatched bases: 14. CDR3 length: 18 amino acids. Germline V lookup: CDR1 SGHDT, CDR2 YYEEEE. The chain's CDR3 is CASSLRLAAYRGTDTQYF. The CDR3 nucleotides read TGTGCCAGCAGCTTGCGTCTAGCGGCCTACCGGGGGACAGATACGCAGTATTTT.

The genes are TRBV2 and TRBJ2-1; 10 nucleotides align to TRBD1. The J segment lost 4 bases and the V segment lost 4 bases, leaving 4 bases of the junction unmatched. The CDR3 totals 15 residues. Germline-derived CDR1 and CDR2 are SNHLY and FYNNEI. The chain's CDR3 is CASSVRDRGYNEQFF. The DNA of the CDR3 is TGTGCCAGCAGTGTCCGGGACAGGGGTTACAATGAGCAGTTCTTC.

V usage is TRBV27 and J usage is TRBJ2-7; D is ambiguous. CDR1 and CDR2 (germline): MNHEY, SMNVEV (reference sequence). This CDR3 spans 14 amino acids. V lost 0 bases and J 0 bases, leaving 6 bases between the germline ends. The CDR3: CASSLSVLSYEQYF. The CDR3 DNA is TGTGCCAGCAGTTTATCGGTACTCTCCTACGAGCAGTACTTC.

The chain carries TRBV19 and TRBJ2-2; tentatively, D is TRBD2 (7 bases). The CDR3 consists of 18 residues. Deletions cut 3 bases from V and 1 base from J, with 18 bases between. Germline CDR1 is LNHDA and CDR2 is SQIVND (reference sequence). The CDR3 loop reads CASSIVYRGAGNTGELFF. The CDR3 DNA reads as TGTGCCAGTAGTATCGTCTATCGGGGGGCCGGGAACACCGGGGAGCTGTTTTTT.

The chain links TRBV7-8 to TRBJ2-1, with D perhaps TRBD1 or TRBD2 (7 bases each). Trimming stripped 5 bases from V and 6 bases from J, with 17 bases between. This CDR3 has 15 residues. CDR1 and CDR2 (germline): SGHVS, FQNEAQ. In DNA form, the CDR3 reads TGTGCCAGCAGCCCGTGGGAGGGGGCTAGCAATGAGCAGTTCTTC. The encoded protein is CASSPWEGASNEQFF.

The V and J genes are TRBV5-4 and TRBJ1-2; D is unclear. The CDR3 runs to 14 residues. Germline values: CDR1 SGHNT, CDR2 YYREEE (reference sequence). With 4 bases removed from V and 1 base from J, the gap between germline ends came to 11 bases. The CDR3 is CASSRGYFNYGYTF. DNA of the CDR3: TGTGCCAGCAGCCGAGGGTATTTTAACTATGGCTACACCTTC.

The genes are TRBV4-3 and TRBJ2-5; TRBD2 matches 12 bases. V shed 6 bases and J 5 bases; nucleotides not matched to a gene: 16. Germline V CDR1 and CDR2: LGHNA, YSLEER. CDR3 length: 18 amino acids. Written as DNA, the CDR3 is TGCGCCAGCAGTAGGCTAGCGGGGGGGCCTCTTGAAGTGGAGACCCAGTACTTC. Translated, it gives CASSRLAGGPLEVETQYF.

This chain joins TRBV2 and TRBJ1-2; possibly TRBD1 for D (6 bases). Germline V gene sequence: CDR1 SNHLY, CDR2 FYNNEI. Between the trimmed V and J ends, which lost 6 bases and 2 bases, there was a span of 10 bases. CDR3 length: 13 residues. CDR3: CASRQGGNYGYTF. The CDR3 bases are TGTGCCAGCAGACAGGGAGGGAACTATGGCTACACCTTC.

The J gene is TRBJ2-1, the V gene TRBV5-1; a weak D match, TRBD1 (5 bases). V was pared by 4 bases and J by 4 bases, with 15 bases between. Germline CDR1 reads SGHRS; CDR2 reads YFSETQ. This CDR3 has 15 residues. CDR3 DNA sequence: TGCGCCAGCAGCCCAGAGACAGTTTATTACAATGAGCAGTTCTTC. Its protein is CASSPETVYYNEQFF.

CDR3 sequence reads: CASSQDSTLNTGELFF. Written as DNA, the CDR3 is TGCGCCAGCAGCCAAGACAGCACTCTGAACACCGGGGAGCTGTTTTTT. The chain employs TRBV4-3 and TRBJ2-2, with D unclear. The CDR3 consists of 16 residues. Germline CDR1 is LGHNA and CDR2 is YSLEER. Trimming pared 0 bases from V and 1 base from J, leaving 9 bases between.

The gene calls are TRBV11-1 and TRBJ2-5, with D perhaps given as TRBD1 or TRBD2 (6 bases each). CDR1 is SGHAT, CDR2 FQDESV, per germline (reference sequence). This CDR3 contains 15 residues. Trimming took 6 bases from V and 3 from J, leaving 17 bases between them. CDR3 bases: TGTGCCAGCAGTTTTGAGGGGGGCCGGGAAGAGACCCAGTACTTC. Translating it yields CASSFEGGREETQYF.

The gene calls are TRBV6-4 and TRBJ1-1; 8 bases fit TRBD1. Germline CDR1 reads MRHNA; CDR2 reads SNTAGT. This CDR3 comprises 14 residues. V was clipped by 4 bases and J by 1 base; unmatched bases: 2. The CDR3 nucleotides are TGTGCCAGCAGTGTAGACAGGGGGAACACTGAAGCTTTCTTT. Translated: CASSVDRGNTEAFF.